This T cell receptor beta chain was sequenced for a study of early T cells in non-severe SARS-CoV-2 infection. TCRdb recomputed calls from the 5' RACE reads with MiXCR, one row per CDR3 protein. The sample contains 50,000 to 70,000 distinct CDR3 sequences, roughly a tenth of which appear only once. In its sample, this clonotype was seen many times. The receptor was isolated from an adult who was a healthcare worker with PCR-confirmed SARS-CoV-2 infection or an uninfected control (not recorded which). Sequencing was done on a sample of whole blood.

This CDR3 reads CASSLMNEKLFF. The CDR3 nucleotides are TGTGCCAGCAGCCTCATGAACGAAAAACTGTTTTTT. The chain employs TRBV5-4 and TRBJ1-4; no firm D call. Germline CDR1 reads SGHNT; CDR2 reads YYREEE (reference sequence). V was trimmed by 4 bases and J by 8 bases, leaving 9 bases between them. This CDR3 is built from 12 residues.